This TCR beta chain came from a study of T cells after posttransplantation cyclophosphamide. General study points: Donor CD8+ memory clones often dominated recipient blood repertoires at later times. Tissue-infiltrating T cells from skin or gut overlapped little with blood T cells.

The ends lost 8 bases at V and 4 bases at J; junction bases unmatched: 10. In germline, CDR1 is SQVTM, CDR2 ANQGSEA. The CDR3 has 14 amino acids. This clone has just a few counts. Its antigen is not identified. The related graft donor's blood sample was taken on the day of bone marrow donation. This table comes from immunoSEQ multiplex PCR, and its TCRdb copy is limited to in-frame clones, with some not included. This repertoire holds 40,000 or so clones, and none appear only once. This chain links TRBV29-1 with TRBJ2-7; 11 bases fit TRBD2. The sequence was obtained from a man aged 25-40 years in good health and a related stem cell transplant donor. The sample taken for sequencing was PBMCs. CDR3 DNA sequence: TGCAGCTTCAGAGGGCTAGCGGGGGGTTACGAGCAGTACTTC. Amino acid sequence: CSFRGLAGGYEQYF.